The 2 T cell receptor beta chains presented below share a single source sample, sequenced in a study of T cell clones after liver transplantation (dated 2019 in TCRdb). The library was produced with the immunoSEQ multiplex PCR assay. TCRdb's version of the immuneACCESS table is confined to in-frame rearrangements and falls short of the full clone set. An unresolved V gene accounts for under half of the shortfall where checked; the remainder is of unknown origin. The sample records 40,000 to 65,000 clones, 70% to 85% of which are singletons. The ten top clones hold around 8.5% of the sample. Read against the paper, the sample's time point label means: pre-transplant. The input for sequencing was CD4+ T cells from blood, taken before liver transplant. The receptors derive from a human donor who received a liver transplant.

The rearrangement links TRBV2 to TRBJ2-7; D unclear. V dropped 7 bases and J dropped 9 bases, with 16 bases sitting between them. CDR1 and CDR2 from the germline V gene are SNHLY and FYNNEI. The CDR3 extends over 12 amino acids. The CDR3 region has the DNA TGTGCCAGCACTGCGGCCCCCACGGGGCAGTACTTC. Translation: CASTAAPTGQYF. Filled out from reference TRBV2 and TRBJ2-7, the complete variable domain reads EPEVTQTPSHQVTQMGQEVILRCVPISNHLYFYWYRQILGQKVEFLVSFYNNEISEKSEIFDDQFSVERPDGSNFTLKIRSTKLEDSAMYFCASTAAPTGQYFGPGTRLTVT.

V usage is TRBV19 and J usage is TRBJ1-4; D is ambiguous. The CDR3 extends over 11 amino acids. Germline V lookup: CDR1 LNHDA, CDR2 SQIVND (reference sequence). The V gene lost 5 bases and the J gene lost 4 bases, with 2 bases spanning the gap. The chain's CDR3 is CASSHNEKLFF. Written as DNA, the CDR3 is TGTGCCAGTAGTCATAATGAAAAACTGTTTTTT.